This T cell receptor beta chain originates from a study of blood T cell repertoires in COVID-19. Trimming at V came to 4 bases and at J to 6 bases, leaving 9 bases not matched to a gene. Per germline, CDR1 SNHLY and CDR2 FYNNEI. This CDR3 region has 14 residues. Only in-frame clones appear in the TCRdb table, and some are missing; sequencing was by immunoSEQ multiplex PCR. In the table there are roughly 80,000 clones, about 85% of which are singletons. V is TRBV2 and J is TRBJ2-7, with 7 bases fitting TRBD2. The clonotype comes from a human donor in a cohort sampled during active COVID-19. Source material: peripheral blood. CDR3 region: CASSGDVGRGEQYF. CDR3 nucleotide sequence: TGTGCCAGCAGTGGGGATGTAGGGAGGGGCGAGCAGTACTTC.